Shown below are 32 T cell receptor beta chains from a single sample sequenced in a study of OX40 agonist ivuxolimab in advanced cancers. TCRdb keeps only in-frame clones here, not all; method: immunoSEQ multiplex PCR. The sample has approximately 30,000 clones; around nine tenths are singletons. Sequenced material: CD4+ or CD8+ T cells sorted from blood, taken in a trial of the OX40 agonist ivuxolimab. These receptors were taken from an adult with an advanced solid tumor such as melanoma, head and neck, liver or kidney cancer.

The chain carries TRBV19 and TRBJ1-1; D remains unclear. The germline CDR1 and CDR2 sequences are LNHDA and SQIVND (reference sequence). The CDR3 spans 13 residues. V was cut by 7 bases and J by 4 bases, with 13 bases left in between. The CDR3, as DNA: TGTGCCAGTATTCACACTGTGGGCACTGAAGCTTTCTTT. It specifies CASIHTVGTEAFF.

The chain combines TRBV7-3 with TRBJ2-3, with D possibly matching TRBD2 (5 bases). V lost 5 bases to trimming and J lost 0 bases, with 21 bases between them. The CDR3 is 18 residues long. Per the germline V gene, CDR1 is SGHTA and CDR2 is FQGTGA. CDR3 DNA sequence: TGTGCCAGCAGCCGGGGTCTAGGCGGATATTCTAGCACAGATACGCAGTATTTT. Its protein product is CASSRGLGGYSSTDTQYF.

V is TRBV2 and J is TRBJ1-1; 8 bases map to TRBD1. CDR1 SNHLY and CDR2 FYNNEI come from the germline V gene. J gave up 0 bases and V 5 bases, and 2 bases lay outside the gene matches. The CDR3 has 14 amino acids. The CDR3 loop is CASSPTGVNTEAFF. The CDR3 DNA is TGTGCCAGCAGTCCGACAGGGGTGAACACTGAAGCTTTCTTT.

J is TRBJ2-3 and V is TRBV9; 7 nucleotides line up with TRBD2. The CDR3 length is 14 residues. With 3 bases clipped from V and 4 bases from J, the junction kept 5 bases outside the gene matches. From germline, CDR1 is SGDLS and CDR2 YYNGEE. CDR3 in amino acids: CASSDSGLADTQYF. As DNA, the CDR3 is TGTGCCAGCAGCGATAGCGGGTTGGCAGATACGCAGTATTTT. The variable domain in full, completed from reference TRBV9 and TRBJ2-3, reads DSGVTQTPKHLITATGQRVTLRCSPRSGDLSVYWYQQSLDQGLQFLIQYYNGEERAKGNILERFSAQQFPDLHSELNLSSLELGDSALYFCASSDSGLADTQYFGPGTRLTVL.

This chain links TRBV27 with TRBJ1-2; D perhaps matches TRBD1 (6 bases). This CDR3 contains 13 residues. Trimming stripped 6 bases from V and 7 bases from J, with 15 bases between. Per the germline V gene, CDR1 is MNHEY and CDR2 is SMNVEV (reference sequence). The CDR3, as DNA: TGTGCCAGCAGCATACAGGGTTTAGGTGGCTACACCTTC. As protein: CASSIQGLGGYTF.

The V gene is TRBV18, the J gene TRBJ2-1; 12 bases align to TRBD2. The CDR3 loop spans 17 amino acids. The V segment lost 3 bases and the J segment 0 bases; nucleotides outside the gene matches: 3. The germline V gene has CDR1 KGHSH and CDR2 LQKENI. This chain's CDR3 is CASSPGLAGFSYNEQFF. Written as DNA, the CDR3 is TGTGCCAGCTCACCCGGACTAGCGGGGTTCTCCTACAATGAGCAGTTCTTC.

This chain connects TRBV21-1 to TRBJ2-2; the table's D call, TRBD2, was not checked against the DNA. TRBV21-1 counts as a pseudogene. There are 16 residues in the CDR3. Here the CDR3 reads CASSKVVPPDTGELFF. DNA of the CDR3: TGTGCCAGCAGCAAAGTGGTCCCTCCGGACACCGGGGAGCTGTTTTTT.

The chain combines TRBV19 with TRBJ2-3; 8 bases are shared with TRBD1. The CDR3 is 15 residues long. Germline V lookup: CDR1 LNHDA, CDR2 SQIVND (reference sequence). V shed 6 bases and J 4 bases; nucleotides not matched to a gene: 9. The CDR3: CASSDRGTGADTQYF. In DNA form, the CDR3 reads TGTGCCAGTAGCGACAGGGGTACGGGTGCAGATACGCAGTATTTT.

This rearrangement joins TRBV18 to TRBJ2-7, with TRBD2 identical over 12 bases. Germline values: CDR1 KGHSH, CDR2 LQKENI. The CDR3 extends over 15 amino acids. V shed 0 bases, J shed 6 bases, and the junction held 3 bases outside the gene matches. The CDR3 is CASSPPASGRGEQYF. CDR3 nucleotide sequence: TGTGCCAGCTCACCACCGGCTAGCGGGAGGGGCGAGCAGTACTTC.

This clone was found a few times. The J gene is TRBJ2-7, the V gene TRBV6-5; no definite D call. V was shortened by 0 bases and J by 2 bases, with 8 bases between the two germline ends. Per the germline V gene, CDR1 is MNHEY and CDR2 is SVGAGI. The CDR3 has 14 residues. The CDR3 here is CASSYSQGTYEQYF. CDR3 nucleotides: TGTGCCAGCAGTTACTCGCAAGGGACCTACGAGCAGTACTTC.

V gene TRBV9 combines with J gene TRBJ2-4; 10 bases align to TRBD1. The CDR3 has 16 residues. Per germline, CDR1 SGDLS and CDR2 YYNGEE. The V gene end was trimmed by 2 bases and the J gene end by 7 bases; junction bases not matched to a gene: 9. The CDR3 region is CASSVSETGGGNIQYF. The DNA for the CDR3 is TGTGCCAGCAGCGTTTCAGAGACAGGGGGCGGGAACATTCAGTACTTC.

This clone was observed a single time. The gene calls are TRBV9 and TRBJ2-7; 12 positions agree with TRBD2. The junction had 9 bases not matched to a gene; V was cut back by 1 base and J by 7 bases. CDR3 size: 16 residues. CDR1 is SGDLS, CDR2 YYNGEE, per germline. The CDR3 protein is CASSVRASGRAGEQYF. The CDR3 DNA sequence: TGTGCCAGCAGCGTAAGGGCTAGCGGGAGGGCCGGGGAGCAGTACTTC.

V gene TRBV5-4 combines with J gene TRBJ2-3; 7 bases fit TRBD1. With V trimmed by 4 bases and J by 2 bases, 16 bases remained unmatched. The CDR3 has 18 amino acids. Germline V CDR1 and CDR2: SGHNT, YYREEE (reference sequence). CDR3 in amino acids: CASSHVSRGTGNTDTQYF. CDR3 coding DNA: TGTGCCAGCAGCCACGTCTCCAGGGGGACGGGTAACACAGATACGCAGTATTTT.

The CDR3 sequence is CASSFSPGELFF. The CDR3 DNA reads TGTGCCAGCAGTTTTAGCCCCGGGGAGCTGTTTTTT. This sequence joins TRBV28 and TRBJ2-2; D unresolved. The CDR3 has 12 residues. CDR1 is MDHEN, CDR2 SYDVKM, per germline. V gave up 3 bases and J gave up 6 bases, with 5 bases separating them.

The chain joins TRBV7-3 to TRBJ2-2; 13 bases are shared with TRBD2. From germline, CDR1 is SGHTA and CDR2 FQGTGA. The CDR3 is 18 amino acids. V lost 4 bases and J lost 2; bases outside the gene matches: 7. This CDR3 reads CASSSFGLAGDNTGELFF. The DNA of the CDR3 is TGTGCCAGCAGCTCATTCGGACTAGCGGGGGATAACACCGGGGAGCTGTTTTTT. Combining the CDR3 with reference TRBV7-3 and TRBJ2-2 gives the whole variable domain GAGVSQTPSNKVTEKGKYVELRCDPISGHTALYWYRQSLGQGPEFLIYFQGTGAADDSGLPNDRFFAVRPEGSVSTLKIQRTERGDSAVYLCASSSFGLAGDNTGELFFGEGSRLTVL.

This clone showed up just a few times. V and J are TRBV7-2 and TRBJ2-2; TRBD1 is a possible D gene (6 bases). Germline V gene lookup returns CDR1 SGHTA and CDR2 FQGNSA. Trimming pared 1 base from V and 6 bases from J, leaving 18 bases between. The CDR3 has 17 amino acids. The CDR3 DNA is TGTGCCAGCAGCTTAGACCCCGCGAGGGGGTCTGCCGGGGAGCTGTTTTTT. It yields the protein CASSLDPARGSAGELFF.

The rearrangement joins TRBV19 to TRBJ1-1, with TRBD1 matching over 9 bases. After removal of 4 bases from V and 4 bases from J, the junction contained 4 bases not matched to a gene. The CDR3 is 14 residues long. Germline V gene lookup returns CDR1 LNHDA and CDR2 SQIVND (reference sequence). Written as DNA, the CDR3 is TGTGCCAGTAGTAGGGACAGGGCGAGCACTGAAGCTTTCTTT. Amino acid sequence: CASSRDRASTEAFF.

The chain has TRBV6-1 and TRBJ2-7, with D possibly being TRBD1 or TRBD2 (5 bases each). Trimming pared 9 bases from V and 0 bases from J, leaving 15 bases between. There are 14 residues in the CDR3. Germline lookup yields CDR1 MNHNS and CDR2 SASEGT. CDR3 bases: TGTGCCAGTAGCCGGGACCCAAGCTCCTACGAGCAGTACTTC. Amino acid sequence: CASSRDPSSYEQYF.

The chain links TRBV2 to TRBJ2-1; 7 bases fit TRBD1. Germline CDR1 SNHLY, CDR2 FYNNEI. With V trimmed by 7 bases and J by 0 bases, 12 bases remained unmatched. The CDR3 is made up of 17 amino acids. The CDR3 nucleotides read TGTGCCAGCACCCGAGACCGGACAGGAAACTCCTACAATGAGCAGTTCTTC. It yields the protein CASTRDRTGNSYNEQFF.

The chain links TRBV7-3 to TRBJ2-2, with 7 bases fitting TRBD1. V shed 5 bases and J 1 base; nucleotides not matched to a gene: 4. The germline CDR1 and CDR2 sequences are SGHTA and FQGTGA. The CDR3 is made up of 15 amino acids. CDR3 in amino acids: CASSATGMNTGELFF. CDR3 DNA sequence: TGTGCCAGCAGCGCGACAGGGATGAACACCGGGGAGCTGTTTTTT.

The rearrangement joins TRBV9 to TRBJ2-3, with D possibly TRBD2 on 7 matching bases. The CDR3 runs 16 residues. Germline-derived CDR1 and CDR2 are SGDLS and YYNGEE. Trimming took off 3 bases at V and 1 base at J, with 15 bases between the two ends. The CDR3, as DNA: TGTGCCAGCAGCGCCCTGGGGGGGGCTGGCACAGATACGCAGTATTTT. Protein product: CASSALGGAGTDTQYF.

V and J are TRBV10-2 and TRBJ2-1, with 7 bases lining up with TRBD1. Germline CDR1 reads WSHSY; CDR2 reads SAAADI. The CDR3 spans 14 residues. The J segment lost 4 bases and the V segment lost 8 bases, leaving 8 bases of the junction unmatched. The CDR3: CASLTGPRYNEQFF. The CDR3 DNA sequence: TGCGCCAGCTTGACAGGGCCGCGTTACAATGAGCAGTTCTTC.

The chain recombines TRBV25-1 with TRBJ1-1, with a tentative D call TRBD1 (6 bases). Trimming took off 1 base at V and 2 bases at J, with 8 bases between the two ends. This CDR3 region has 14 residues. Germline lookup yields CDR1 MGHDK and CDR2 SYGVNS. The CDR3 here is CASSESGGNTEAFF. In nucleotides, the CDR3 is TGTGCCAGCAGTGAATCTGGGGGCAACACTGAAGCTTTCTTT. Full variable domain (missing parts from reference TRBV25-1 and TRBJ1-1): EADIYQTPRYLVIGTGKKITLECSQTMGHDKMYWYQQDPGMELHLIHYSYGVNSTEKGDLSSESTVSRIRTEHFPLTLESARPSHTSQYLCASSESGGNTEAFFGQGTRLTVV.

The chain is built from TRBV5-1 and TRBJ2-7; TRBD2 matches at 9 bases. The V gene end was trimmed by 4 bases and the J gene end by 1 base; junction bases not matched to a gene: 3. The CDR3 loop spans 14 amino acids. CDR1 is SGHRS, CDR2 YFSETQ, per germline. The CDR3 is CASSHGLASYEQYF. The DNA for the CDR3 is TGCGCCAGCAGCCATGGACTAGCGTCCTACGAGCAGTACTTC.

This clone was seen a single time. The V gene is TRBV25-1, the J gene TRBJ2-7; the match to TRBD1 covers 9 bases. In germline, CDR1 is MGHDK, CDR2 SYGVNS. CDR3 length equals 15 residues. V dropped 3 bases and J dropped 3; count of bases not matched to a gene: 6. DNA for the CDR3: TGTGCCAGCAGTGATATCGGACAGGGGAACTACGAGCAGTACTTC. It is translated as CASSDIGQGNYEQYF.

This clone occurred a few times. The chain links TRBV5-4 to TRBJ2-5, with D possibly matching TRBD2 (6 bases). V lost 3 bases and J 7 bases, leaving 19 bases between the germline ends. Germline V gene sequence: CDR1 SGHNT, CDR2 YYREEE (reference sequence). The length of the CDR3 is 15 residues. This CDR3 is CASSWDFATMTTQYF. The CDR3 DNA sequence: TGTGCCAGCAGCTGGGACTTTGCGACTATGACGACCCAGTACTTC.

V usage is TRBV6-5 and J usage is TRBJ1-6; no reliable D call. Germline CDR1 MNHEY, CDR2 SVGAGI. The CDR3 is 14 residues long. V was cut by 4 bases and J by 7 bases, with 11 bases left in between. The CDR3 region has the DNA TGTGCCAGCAGTTCCGGAGGGTTCAATTCACCCCTCCACTTT. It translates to CASSSGGFNSPLHF.

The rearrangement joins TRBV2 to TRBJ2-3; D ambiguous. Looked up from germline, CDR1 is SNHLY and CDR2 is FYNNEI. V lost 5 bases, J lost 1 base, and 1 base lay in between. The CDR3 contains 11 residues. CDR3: CASSRTDTQYF. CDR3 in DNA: TGTGCCAGCAGTCGCACAGATACGCAGTATTTT.

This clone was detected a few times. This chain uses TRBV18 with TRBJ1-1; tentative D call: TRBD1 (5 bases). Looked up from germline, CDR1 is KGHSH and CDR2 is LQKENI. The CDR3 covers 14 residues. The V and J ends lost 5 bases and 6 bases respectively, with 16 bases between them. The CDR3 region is CASSIRDGNAEAFF. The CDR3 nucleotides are TGTGCCAGCTCAATCAGGGATGGAAACGCTGAAGCTTTCTTT.

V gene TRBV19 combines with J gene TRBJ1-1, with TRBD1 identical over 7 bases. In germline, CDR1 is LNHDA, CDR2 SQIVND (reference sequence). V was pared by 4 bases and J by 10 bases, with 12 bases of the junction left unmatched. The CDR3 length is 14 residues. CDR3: CASSTSKGAVGAFF. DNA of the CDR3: TGTGCCAGTAGTACCTCGAAGGGGGCCGTCGGAGCTTTCTTT.

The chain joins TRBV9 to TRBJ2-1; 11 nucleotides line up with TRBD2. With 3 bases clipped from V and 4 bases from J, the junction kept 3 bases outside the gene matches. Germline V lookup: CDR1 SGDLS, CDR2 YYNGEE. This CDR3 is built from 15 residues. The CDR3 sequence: CASSELAGVYNEQFF. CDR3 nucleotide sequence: TGTGCCAGCAGCGAACTAGCGGGAGTATACAATGAGCAGTTCTTC.

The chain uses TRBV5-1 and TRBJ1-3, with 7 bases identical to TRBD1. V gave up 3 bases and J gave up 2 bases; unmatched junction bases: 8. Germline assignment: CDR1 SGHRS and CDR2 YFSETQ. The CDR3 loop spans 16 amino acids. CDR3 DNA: TGCGCCAGCAGCTCGGGACAGTTAGGGGCTGGAAACACCATATATTTT. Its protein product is CASSSGQLGAGNTIYF.